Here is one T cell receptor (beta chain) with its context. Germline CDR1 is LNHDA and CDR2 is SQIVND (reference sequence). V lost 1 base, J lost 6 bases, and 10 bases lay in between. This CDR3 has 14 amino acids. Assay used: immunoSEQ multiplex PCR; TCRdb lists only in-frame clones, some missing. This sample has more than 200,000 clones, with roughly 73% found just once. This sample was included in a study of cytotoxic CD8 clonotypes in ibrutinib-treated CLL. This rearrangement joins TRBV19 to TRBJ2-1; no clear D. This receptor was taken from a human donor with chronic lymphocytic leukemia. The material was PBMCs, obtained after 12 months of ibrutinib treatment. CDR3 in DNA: TGTGCCAGTAGTATAGGCCTAGTGTTCAATGAGCAGTTCTTC. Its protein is CASSIGLVFNEQFF.